Listed here is a single T cell receptor (beta chain). What it recognizes is unknown. With a J-beta primer mix and a sample-barcoded 5' primer, a second PCR ran 7 to 11 cycles. A single record per CDR3 protein comes from TCRdb applying MiXCR to the 5' RACE reads. This sample carries approximately 730,000 distinct CDR3 sequences, roughly 41% of them seen once, and the ten largest clones take 20% to 25%. In each sample, at least 7 million PBMCs were isolated. The sample is drawn from a study of blood T cells in healthy people across ages. General observations from the study: No one knew whether donors had CMV, which possibly confounded expanded clonotype changes. Significant beta diversity loss was already apparent by age roughly 40, declining roughly linearly.

Germline loops: CDR1 SGHVS, CDR2 FNYEAQ. V lost 3 bases to trimming and J lost 1 base, with 10 bases between them. CDR3 length: 16 amino acids. Sequenced sample: blood. The chain employs TRBV7-6 and TRBJ2-6, with no clear D. The receptor was isolated from a woman in her sixties in good health. The CDR3 spells CASSLDASSGANVLTF. The CDR3 nucleotides are TGTGCCAGCAGCTTGGACGCCTCTTCTGGGGCCAACGTCCTGACTTTC.